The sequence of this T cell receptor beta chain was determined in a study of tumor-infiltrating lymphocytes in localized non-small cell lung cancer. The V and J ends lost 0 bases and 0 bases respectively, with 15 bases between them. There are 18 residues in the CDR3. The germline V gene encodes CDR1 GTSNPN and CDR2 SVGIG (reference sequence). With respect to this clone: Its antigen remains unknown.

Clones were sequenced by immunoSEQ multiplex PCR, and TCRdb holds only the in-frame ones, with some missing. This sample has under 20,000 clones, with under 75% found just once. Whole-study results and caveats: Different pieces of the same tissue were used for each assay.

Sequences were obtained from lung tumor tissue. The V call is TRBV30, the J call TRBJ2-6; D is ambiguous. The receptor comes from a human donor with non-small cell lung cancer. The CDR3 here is CAWSVMGRRPSGANVLTF. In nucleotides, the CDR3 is TGTGCCTGGAGTGTTATGGGAAGGCGCCCCTCTGGGGCCAACGTCCTGACTTTC.